The following is a TCR beta chain sequence with its context. Its antigen remains unknown. Using a J-beta primer mix together with a sample-barcoded 5' primer, a second PCR was run for 7 to 11 cycles. TCRdb reprocessed the 5' RACE reads via MiXCR and lists one record per CDR3 protein. The top ten clones hold around 4% of a sample with approximately 1.5 million distinct CDR3 sequences, 40% to 45% of them seen once. This entry comes from a study of blood T cells in healthy people across ages. General study points: Older age went with lower TCR beta diversity per million T cells, in a roughly linear way.

The CDR3 has 15 amino acids. CDR1 and CDR2 (germline): MNHEY, SVGAGI. With V trimmed by 2 bases and J by 5 bases, 7 bases remained unmatched. The material sequenced was blood. The TCR sequence derives from a woman aged 18-29 years in good health. V gene TRBV6-5 combines with J gene TRBJ2-5, with 8 bases that match TRBD1. CDR3 coding DNA: TGTGCCAGCAGTTACCGGGCAGGGGGCAGGGAGACCCAGTACTTC. This sequence encodes CASSYRAGGRETQYF.